The 21 T cell receptor beta chains given below trace back to one sample, sequenced in a study of technical replicates of blood from a handful of donors. Libraries were prepared by immunoSEQ multiplex PCR; TCRdb keeps only in-frame clonotypes and omits some of them. Seen here are about 69,000 clones, 88% observed once, and the top ten hold 4% to 5%. Sequencing input: PBMCs. The receptors here all came from a human donor in good health. Some clones in this sample may be carry-over from other donors' samples.

The rearrangement uses TRBV5-1 and TRBJ1-1; tentative D call: TRBD1 (5 bases). The CDR3 spans 14 residues. Trimming took off 4 bases at V and 3 bases at J, with 13 bases between the two ends. Per the germline V gene, CDR1 is SGHRS and CDR2 is YFSETQ. This CDR3 is CASSPFGRDTEAFF. The DNA for the CDR3 is TGCGCCAGCAGCCCCTTTGGCAGGGACACTGAAGCTTTCTTT.

The rearrangement joins TRBV2 to TRBJ2-7; the match to TRBD2 covers 11 bases. The germline V gene encodes CDR1 SNHLY and CDR2 FYNNEI. The V gene end was trimmed by 8 bases and the J gene end by 2 bases; junction bases not matched to a gene: 5. The CDR3 has 14 residues. The CDR3 is CASPPSGRPYEQYF. In DNA form, the CDR3 reads TGTGCCAGCCCGCCTAGCGGGAGGCCCTACGAGCAGTACTTC.

This sequence joins TRBV6-5 and TRBJ2-7, with 7 bases matching TRBD1. CDR1 is MNHEY, CDR2 SVGAGI, per germline. The V gene end was trimmed by 5 bases and the J gene end by 3 bases; junction bases not matched to a gene: 10. The CDR3 totals 15 residues. Written as DNA, the CDR3 is TGTGCCAGCAGTAGAACGGGACAGCTCAACTACGAGCAGTACTTC. Residues: CASSRTGQLNYEQYF.

This sequence joins TRBV7-6 and TRBJ2-7; weak D call: TRBD1 (6 bases). The CDR3 loop spans 12 amino acids. The germline CDR1 and CDR2 sequences are SGHVS and FNYEAQ. V was trimmed by 1 base and J by 5 bases, leaving 6 bases between them. The CDR3, as DNA: TGTGCCAGCAGCTTAGAGGGGGACGAGCAGTACTTC. Its translation is CASSLEGDEQYF. Full variable domain (rest looked up from reference TRBV7-6 and TRBJ2-7): GAGVSQSPRYKVTKRGQDVALRCDPISGHVSLYWYRQALGQGPEFLTYFNYEAQQDKSGLPNDRFSAERPEGSISTLTIQRTEQRDSAMYRCASSLEGDEQYFGPGTRLTVT.

This clone showed up just a few times. The genes are TRBV4-3 and TRBJ2-3; 7 nucleotides agree with TRBD2. The V gene's germline CDR1 is LGHNA and CDR2 YSLEER. There are 17 residues in the CDR3. Trimming removed 1 base from V and 0 bases from J; junction bases left unmatched: 7. In DNA form, the CDR3 reads TGCGCCAGCAGCCAAGCCGGCGGGGGTCCTAGCACAGATACGCAGTATTTT. Protein product: CASSQAGGGPSTDTQYF.

This chain links TRBV6-6 with TRBJ2-5; TRBD1 might be the D (5 bases). The V gene lost 8 bases and the J gene lost 4 bases, with 14 bases spanning the gap. In germline, CDR1 is MNHNY, CDR2 SVGAGI (reference sequence). The CDR3 is 13 amino acids. The CDR3 region has the DNA TGTGCCAGCGGAGTAGGGGCGCGAGAGACCCAGTACTTC. This sequence encodes CASGVGARETQYF.

This clone was counted a single time. The rearrangement links TRBV4-2 to TRBJ2-3; the match to TRBD2 covers 10 bases. CDR3 length: 17 residues. The germline CDR1 and CDR2 sequences are LGHNA and YNFKEQ. V lost 0 bases to trimming and J lost 1 base; unmatched junction nucleotides: 4. The CDR3 bases are TGTGCCAGCAGCCAAGATCTCGGGACTAGCGGCACAGATACGCAGTATTTT. It codes for CASSQDLGTSGTDTQYF.

The CDR3 DNA sequence: TGTGCCAGCAGTCCCCTGAGCGGGGGGGGGAATGAGCAGTTCTTC. It codes for CASSPLSGGGNEQFF. The chain has TRBV6-6 and TRBJ2-1; 10 bases align to TRBD2. The CDR3 totals 15 residues. V lost 5 bases and J lost 7; bases outside the gene matches: 8. Per the germline V gene, CDR1 is MNHNY and CDR2 is SVGAGI (reference sequence).

This chain joins TRBV7-8 and TRBJ2-5, with 16 bases matching TRBD2. The V segment lost 1 base and the J segment 5 bases; nucleotides outside the gene matches: 4. CDR1 and CDR2 from the germline V gene are SGHVS and FQNEAQ. The CDR3 length is 17 residues. The CDR3 loop reads CASSLVGTSGREETQYF. In DNA form, the CDR3 reads TGTGCCAGCAGCTTAGTGGGGACTAGCGGGAGGGAGGAGACCCAGTACTTC.

In its sample, this clone was seen once. The chain has TRBV7-8 and TRBJ2-3, with 8 bases aligning to TRBD2. The CDR3 spans 16 residues. Per germline, CDR1 SGHVS and CDR2 FQNEAQ. V shed 3 bases, J shed 6 bases, and the junction held 11 bases outside the gene matches. CDR3 region: CASSFGGVAGRDTQYF. The CDR3, as DNA: TGTGCCAGCAGCTTTGGGGGGGTAGCGGGGAGGGATACGCAGTATTTT.

V is TRBV6-6 and J is TRBJ2-7; TRBD1 agrees at 7 bases. With V trimmed by 4 bases and J by 3 bases, 6 bases remained unmatched. This CDR3 spans 14 amino acids. Per the germline V gene, CDR1 is MNHNY and CDR2 is SVGAGI (reference sequence). In DNA form, the CDR3 reads TGTGCCAGCAGTTCCCCCGGGACAGACTACGAGCAGTACTTC. Translated, it gives CASSSPGTDYEQYF.

This chain uses TRBV14 with TRBJ2-7, with unresolved D. Germline CDR1 reads SGHDN; CDR2 reads FVKESK. V was clipped by 3 bases and J by 3 bases, with 9 bases between them. The CDR3 has 13 residues. The CDR3 is CASSHLQNYEQYF. The CDR3 DNA reads as TGTGCCAGCAGCCATCTCCAGAACTACGAGCAGTACTTC.

This clone has a single count. This rearrangement joins TRBV7-3 to TRBJ2-2; 16 positions agree with TRBD2. Trimming cost V 2 bases and J 4 bases; bases outside gene matches: 4. The CDR3 consists of 18 residues. The germline CDR1 and CDR2 sequences are SGHTA and FQGTGA. DNA for the CDR3: TGTGCCAGCAGCTTATTGGGACTAGCGGGAGGGGTCACCGGGGAGCTGTTTTTT. Translation: CASSLLGLAGGVTGELFF.

V usage is TRBV5-1 and J usage is TRBJ2-5, with TRBD2 matching over 13 bases. Trimming at V came to 3 bases and at J to 4 bases, leaving 9 bases not matched to a gene. The CDR3 runs 17 residues. Per the germline V gene, CDR1 is SGHRS and CDR2 is YFSETQ. CDR3 in DNA: TGCGCCAGCAGCTCGACTAGCGGGAGGACCGCGGGAGAGACCCAGTACTTC. It specifies CASSSTSGRTAGETQYF.

V and J are TRBV2 and TRBJ2-1; tentatively, D is TRBD1 (6 bases). The CDR3 extends over 11 amino acids. Germline values: CDR1 SNHLY, CDR2 FYNNEI. The V end lost 10 bases, the J end lost 10 bases, and 14 bases lay between the germline ends. The CDR3 loop reads CATRQVDEQFF. CDR3 DNA sequence: TGTGCCACAAGACAGGTCGACGAGCAGTTCTTC.

There are a few counts of this clone. The V and J genes are TRBV15 and TRBJ1-6, with unresolved D. V was pared by 1 base and J by 7 bases, with 5 bases between. The germline gives CDR1 LNHNV, CDR2 YYDKDF (reference sequence). This CDR3 spans 13 amino acids. CDR3 DNA sequence: TGTGCCACCAGCAGAGCATTGAATTCACCCCTCCACTTT. This encodes CATSRALNSPLHF.

Only one count was recorded for this clone. The V and J genes are TRBV11-2 and TRBJ2-7; tentatively, D is TRBD2 (6 bases). Between the trimmed V and J ends, which lost 4 bases and 0 bases, there was a span of 16 bases. CDR1 and CDR2 (germline): SGHAT, FQNNGV. CDR3 length: 16 residues. The CDR3 sequence: CASSSGRGLDSYEQYF. The CDR3 DNA reads as TGTGCCAGCAGCTCCGGGCGGGGTTTGGACTCCTACGAGCAGTACTTC.

The V and J genes are TRBV30 and TRBJ1-5; maybe TRBD1 (6 bases). The V and J ends lost 4 bases and 3 bases respectively, with 10 bases between them. Germline lookup yields CDR1 GTSNPN and CDR2 SVGIG (reference sequence). This CDR3 has 13 residues. The CDR3 spells CAWNREYNQPQHF. The CDR3 bases are TGTGCCTGGAACAGGGAGTACAATCAGCCCCAGCATTTT.

The V gene is TRBV7-9, the J gene TRBJ2-3; TRBD2 matches at 12 bases. In germline, CDR1 is SEHNR, CDR2 FQNEAQ (reference sequence). The CDR3 sequence is 18 residues long. V dropped 6 bases and J dropped 4; count of bases not matched to a gene: 14. CDR3 sequence: CASRNSPPSGGAPDTQYF. The CDR3 DNA reads TGTGCCAGCAGAAACAGTCCCCCTAGCGGGGGGGCCCCAGATACGCAGTATTTT.

This chain uses TRBV5-1 with TRBJ1-2, with 9 positions matching TRBD1. Germline V lookup: CDR1 SGHRS, CDR2 YFSETQ. V dropped 0 bases and J dropped 5; count of bases not matched to a gene: 5. This CDR3 has 15 amino acids. DNA of the CDR3: TGCGCCAGCAGCTTGGGGACAGGGGTCTGGTATGGCTACACCTTC. Protein product: CASSLGTGVWYGYTF.

The V and J genes are TRBV7-9 and TRBJ1-6; TRBD1 might be the D (5 bases). With 2 bases removed from V and 8 bases from J, the gap between germline ends came to 10 bases. This CDR3 has 14 amino acids. Germline-derived CDR1 and CDR2 are SEHNR and FQNEAQ (reference sequence). CDR3 region: CASSLQGWDSPLHF. In nucleotides, the CDR3 is TGTGCCAGCAGCTTACAGGGTTGGGATTCACCCCTCCACTTT.